A selection of T cell receptor beta chains follows, all from one sample in a study of blood T cell repertoires in COVID-19. Sequencing used immunoSEQ multiplex PCR; TCRdb keeps in-frame clones, though not all of them. The sample yields some 150,000 clones, around 83% seen once. Sequenced sample: peripheral blood. Receptors were obtained from a woman aged 45-65 years with acute or convalescent COVID-19. Both conserved end residues are part of each CDR3. D genes are given only for firm matches. Size is stated for part of the rows, as once, few or many counts, or as a class when the clone is expanded.

d_gene: .
abundance: .
v_gene: TRBV18
j_gene: TRBJ1-2
CDR3nt: TGTGCCAGCTCCCCCGGCCAGAGCGATGTTAACTATGGCTACACCTTC
CDR3aa: CASSPGQSDVNYGYTF

d_gene: TRBD1
abundance: once
v_gene: TRBV5-6
j_gene: TRBJ2-1
CDR3nt: TGTGCCAGCGGCCACAGGGGGCATGAGCAGTTCTTC
CDR3aa: CASGHRGHEQFF

d_gene: TRBD1
abundance: .
v_gene: TRBV5-4
j_gene: TRBJ2-2
CDR3nt: TGTGCCAGCAGAAAAGACAGGGCGGCCGGGGAGCTGTTTTTT
CDR3aa: CASRKDRAAGELFF

d_gene: .
abundance: .
v_gene: TRBV9
j_gene: TRBJ1-6
CDR3nt: TGTGCCAGCAGCTCCATTCGGGATAATTCACCCCTCCACTTT
CDR3aa: CASSSIRDNSPLHF

d_gene: .
abundance: .
v_gene: TRBV3-1/TRBV3-2
j_gene: TRBJ1-2
CDR3nt: TGTGCCAGCAGCCAAAGGGGGTGGGGCGACACCTTC
CDR3aa: CASSQRGWGDTF

d_gene: TRBD2
abundance: .
v_gene: TRBV28
j_gene: TRBJ2-7
CDR3nt: TGTGCCAGCAGTCCACCGGGGACTAGCAACTACGAGCAGTACTTC
CDR3aa: CASSPPGTSNYEQYF

d_gene: .
abundance: .
v_gene: TRBV14
j_gene: TRBJ2-7
CDR3nt: TGTGCCAGCAGCCAGGGAAGCCAGGGATGGAGAGCCGAGCAGTACTTC
CDR3aa: CASSQGSQGWRAEQYF

d_gene: .
abundance: .
v_gene: TRBV7-9
j_gene: TRBJ1-1
CDR3nt: TGTGCCAGCAGCTTAGGGGGCATGGAGGGAGCTTTCTTT
CDR3aa: CASSLGGMEGAFF

d_gene: .
abundance: .
v_gene: TRBV20-1
j_gene: TRBJ1-5
CDR3nt: TGCAGTGCTAGTAGGCAGGGCAATCAGCCCCAGCATTTT
CDR3aa: CSASRQGNQPQHF

d_gene: .
abundance: .
v_gene: TRBV24-1
j_gene: TRBJ2-3
CDR3nt: TGTGCCACCAGTGATCCGGCCAGGGGCCCAGGGACCGATACGCAGTATTTT
CDR3aa: CATSDPARGPGTDTQYF

d_gene: TRBD1
abundance: .
v_gene: TRBV18
j_gene: TRBJ1-2
CDR3nt: TGTGCCAGCTCACAAGCTCCGGGACAGTCCTATGGCTACACCTTC
CDR3aa: CASSQAPGQSYGYTF

d_gene: TRBD1
abundance: .
v_gene: TRBV27
j_gene: TRBJ2-7
CDR3nt: TGTGCCAGCAGTCCAAGCCTTAGGACAGGGCTGGACTTC
CDR3aa: CASSPSLRTGLDF

d_gene: TRBD1
abundance: .
v_gene: TRBV4-3
j_gene: TRBJ2-1
CDR3nt: TGCGCCAGCAGCCTACGGGACAGGGGGAACAATGAGCAGTTCTTC
CDR3aa: CASSLRDRGNNEQFF

d_gene: .
abundance: once
v_gene: TRBV19
j_gene: TRBJ2-7
CDR3nt: TGTGCCAGTAGCCTAGGGGAGGTCAGCTCCTACGAGCAGTACTTC
CDR3aa: CASSLGEVSSYEQYF

d_gene: .
abundance: .
v_gene: TRBV9
j_gene: TRBJ1-2
CDR3nt: TGTGCCAGCAGCTTTACAGGGTCGGGGAACTATGGCTACACCTTC
CDR3aa: CASSFTGSGNYGYTF

d_gene: .
abundance: .
v_gene: TRBV5-6
j_gene: TRBJ1-2
CDR3nt: TGTGCCAGCAGCTTGCGGGGGGCGCGGTATGGCTACACCTTC
CDR3aa: CASSLRGARYGYTF

d_gene: TRBD1
abundance: .
v_gene: TRBV7-9
j_gene: TRBJ1-3
CDR3nt: TGTGCCAGCAGTTACCCAGGGGGCTCTGGAAACACCATATATTTT
CDR3aa: CASSYPGGSGNTIYF

d_gene: TRBD2
abundance: .
v_gene: TRBV7-2
j_gene: TRBJ2-7
CDR3nt: TGTGCCAGCAGCGTGACTAGCGGGAACTCCTACGAGCAGTACTTC
CDR3aa: CASSVTSGNSYEQYF

d_gene: .
abundance: .
v_gene: TRBV7-9
j_gene: TRBJ2-5
CDR3nt: TGTGCCAGCAGCCAGGGCAACGGGGGGCTTCAAGAGACCCAGTACTTC
CDR3aa: CASSQGNGGLQETQYF

d_gene: TRBD1
abundance: .
v_gene: TRBV4-1
j_gene: TRBJ1-5
CDR3nt: TGCGCCAGCAGCCAAGATTATTTACAGGGGGCGGACAATCAGCCCCAGCATTTT
CDR3aa: CASSQDYLQGADNQPQHF

d_gene: .
abundance: few
v_gene: TRBV21-1
j_gene: TRBJ1-2
CDR3nt: TGTGCCAGCAGCAATGGGGCCCATGACAGGGCTGGCTATGGCTACACCTTC
CDR3aa: CASSNGAHDRAGYGYTF

d_gene: .
abundance: .
v_gene: TRBV4-3
j_gene: TRBJ2-3
CDR3nt: TGCGCCAGCAGCCAAGGGCGGGACGGCTACACTAGCACAGATACGCAGTATTTT
CDR3aa: CASSQGRDGYTSTDTQYF

d_gene: .
abundance: .
v_gene: TRBV3-1/TRBV3-2
j_gene: TRBJ1-1
CDR3nt: TGTGCCAGCAGCCAATTCGGAGACGAAGTAGCTTTCTTT
CDR3aa: CASSQFGDEVAFF

d_gene: .
abundance: .
v_gene: TRBV29-1
j_gene: TRBJ2-7
CDR3nt: TGCAGCGTCAGACTCCCCAACCGCTACGAGCAGTACTTC
CDR3aa: CSVRLPNRYEQYF

d_gene: .
abundance: .
v_gene: TRBV2
j_gene: TRBJ2-1
CDR3nt: TGTGCCAGCAGTGTAGGGCTAGCCAATGAGCAGTTCTTC
CDR3aa: CASSVGLANEQFF

d_gene: TRBD1
abundance: .
v_gene: TRBV6-1
j_gene: TRBJ2-5
CDR3nt: TGTGCCAGCAGTGAAAGTGTACAGGGGGCACGAGAGACCCAGTACTTC
CDR3aa: CASSESVQGARETQYF

d_gene: .
abundance: .
v_gene: TRBV2
j_gene: TRBJ1-5
CDR3nt: TGTGCCAGCACCCGGGACTCTGATAGCAATCAGCCCCAGCATTTT
CDR3aa: CASTRDSDSNQPQHF

d_gene: .
abundance: .
v_gene: TRBV6-5
j_gene: TRBJ2-7
CDR3nt: TGTGCCAGCAGTTGGGAACTGGAGGGCGAGCAGTACTTC
CDR3aa: CASSWELEGEQYF

d_gene: TRBD2
abundance: .
v_gene: TRBV27
j_gene: TRBJ2-1
CDR3nt: TGTGCCAGCACCCCGCTGGGCCTAGCGGGAGGGCACCCCTACAATGAGCAGTTCTTC
CDR3aa: CASTPLGLAGGHPYNEQFF

d_gene: .
abundance: .
v_gene: TRBV5-4
j_gene: TRBJ1-1
CDR3nt: TGTGCCAGCAGCTTGCAGGGCCCCTCCACTGAAGCTTTCTTT
CDR3aa: CASSLQGPSTEAFF

d_gene: .
abundance: .
v_gene: TRBV6-6
j_gene: TRBJ2-2
CDR3nt: TGTGCCAGCGGTGAGGTCGCCACCGGGGAGCTGTTTTTT
CDR3aa: CASGEVATGELFF

d_gene: .
abundance: .
v_gene: TRBV18
j_gene: TRBJ1-4
CDR3nt: TGTGCCAGCTTGGAGGACAGAGTTAATGAAAAACTGTTTTTT
CDR3aa: CASLEDRVNEKLFF

d_gene: .
abundance: .
v_gene: TRBV19
j_gene: TRBJ2-1
CDR3nt: TGTGCCAGTAGTGAAAAGCGGGCGCTGGGGAATGAGCAGTTCTTC
CDR3aa: CASSEKRALGNEQFF

d_gene: TRBD1
abundance: .
v_gene: TRBV6-2/TRBV6-3
j_gene: TRBJ2-2
CDR3nt: TGTGCCAGCAGTAGTACAGGGGGCTGGAACACCGGGGAGCTGTTTTTT
CDR3aa: CASSSTGGWNTGELFF

d_gene: .
abundance: .
v_gene: TRBV27
j_gene: TRBJ1-6
CDR3nt: TGTGCCAGCAGTTTGTCGGCAGCTCCGGGAAATTCACCCCTCCACTTT
CDR3aa: CASSLSAAPGNSPLHF

d_gene: TRBD2
abundance: .
v_gene: TRBV7-9
j_gene: TRBJ2-1
CDR3nt: TGTGCCAGCAGCCAAGGCGGGGGGGCCTACAATGAGCAGTTCTTC
CDR3aa: CASSQGGGAYNEQFF

d_gene: .
abundance: .
v_gene: TRBV9
j_gene: TRBJ2-2
CDR3nt: TGTGCCAGCAGCGTAGGGGCCTTCGCCGGGGAGCTGTTTTTT
CDR3aa: CASSVGAFAGELFF